This is a list of T cell receptor beta chains from one sample in a study of T-cell memory formation after mild COVID-19. TCRdb used MiXCR to reprocess the 5' RACE reads, holding one entry per CDR3 protein. The sample lists 180,000 or so distinct CDR3 sequences; around a tenth were seen once. The sequencing sample was made of PBMCs or a T cell subset sorted from them (not recorded which). These receptors all stem from a man younger than 35 who had mild COVID-19 (a few samples of this study predate the infection). Cell type and time point are not known. Both conserved end residues are part of each CDR3. A D gene is named only where the DNA matches it firmly. Some rows have no size entry. The others give once, few or many, or a class for an expanded clone.

J gene: TRBJ2-7; clone size: few; V gene: TRBV9; D gene: -; CDR3 protein: CASSVAGKENEQYF; CDR3 DNA: TGTGCCAGCAGCGTAGCTGGCAAGGAGAACGAGCAGTACTTC
J gene: TRBJ2-3; clone size: -; V gene: TRBV10-3; D gene: -; CDR3 protein: CAVRGAEWRTQYF; CDR3 DNA: TGTGCCGTCCGGGGGGCCGAATGGAGAACGCAGTATTTT
J gene: TRBJ2-6; clone size: -; V gene: TRBV6-2/TRBV6-3; D gene: -; CDR3 protein: CASSKGPPGANVLTF; CDR3 DNA: TGTGCCAGCAGTAAGGGGCCCCCTGGGGCCAACGTCCTGACTTTC
J gene: TRBJ2-5; clone size: few; V gene: TRBV9; D gene: TRBD1; CDR3 protein: CASSVASGTGQETQYF; CDR3 DNA: TGTGCCAGCAGCGTAGCTTCCGGGACAGGGCAAGAGACCCAGTACTTC
J gene: TRBJ2-2; clone size: -; V gene: TRBV5-1; D gene: TRBD1; CDR3 protein: CASTDRAGNTGELFF; CDR3 DNA: TGCGCCAGCACCGACAGGGCGGGGAACACCGGGGAGCTGTTTTTT
J gene: TRBJ1-5; clone size: -; V gene: TRBV15; D gene: -; CDR3 protein: CATSRDHSNQPQHF; CDR3 DNA: TGTGCCACCAGCAGAGATCATAGCAATCAGCCCCAGCATTTT
J gene: TRBJ1-4; clone size: -; V gene: TRBV15; D gene: -; CDR3 protein: CATRAGIVNEKLFF; CDR3 DNA: TGTGCCACCAGGGCGGGAATCGTTAATGAAAAACTGTTTTTT
J gene: TRBJ2-1; clone size: many; V gene: TRBV29-1; D gene: -; CDR3 protein: CSVGRRYNEQFF; CDR3 DNA: TGCAGCGTTGGCAGGCGGTACAATGAGCAGTTCTTC
J gene: TRBJ2-1; clone size: many; V gene: TRBV7-7; D gene: -; CDR3 protein: CASSSAWGGEQFF; CDR3 DNA: TGTGCTAGCAGCTCGGCGTGGGGTGGTGAGCAGTTCTTC
J gene: TRBJ2-2; clone size: few; V gene: TRBV14; D gene: -; CDR3 protein: CASSPGMVTGELFF; CDR3 DNA: TGTGCCAGCAGCCCGGGAATGGTCACCGGGGAGCTGTTTTTT
J gene: TRBJ2-3; clone size: few; V gene: TRBV25-1; D gene: TRBD2; CDR3 protein: CASSEAGGIDTQYF; CDR3 DNA: TGTGCCAGCAGTGAGGCGGGGGGCATCGATACGCAGTATTTT
J gene: TRBJ2-7; clone size: many; V gene: TRBV6-6; D gene: TRBD1; CDR3 protein: CASLGRGIYEQYF; CDR3 DNA: TGTGCCAGCCTTGGCAGGGGGATCTACGAGCAGTACTTC
J gene: TRBJ2-1; clone size: -; V gene: TRBV2; D gene: -; CDR3 protein: CASSRFGDEQFF; CDR3 DNA: TGTGCCAGCAGCCGATTTGGCGATGAGCAGTTCTTC
J gene: TRBJ2-3; clone size: few; V gene: TRBV5-6; D gene: -; CDR3 protein: CASSLEVSGSADTQYF; CDR3 DNA: TGTGCCAGCAGCTTGGAGGTCTCAGGTTCCGCAGATACGCAGTATTTT
J gene: TRBJ1-1; clone size: -; V gene: TRBV9; D gene: -; CDR3 protein: CASSVAGSRDTEAFF; CDR3 DNA: TGTGCCAGCAGCGTAGCGGGGAGCAGAGACACTGAAGCTTTCTTT
J gene: TRBJ2-1; clone size: few; V gene: TRBV4-2; D gene: TRBD2; CDR3 protein: CASSQERGGRDEQFF; CDR3 DNA: TGTGCCAGCAGCCAAGAACGGGGGGGCCGGGATGAGCAGTTCTTC
J gene: TRBJ1-6; clone size: -; V gene: TRBV20-1; D gene: -; CDR3 protein: CSARRQSSPLHF; CDR3 DNA: TGCAGTGCGAGACGACAGAGTTCACCCCTCCACTTT
J gene: TRBJ1-1; clone size: -; V gene: TRBV6-5; D gene: TRBD1; CDR3 protein: CASTDTGGAKAFF; CDR3 DNA: TGTGCCAGCACCGATACAGGGGGGGCTAAAGCTTTCTTT
J gene: TRBJ1-4; clone size: -; V gene: TRBV7-2; D gene: -; CDR3 protein: CASSLRGAQLNEKLFF; CDR3 DNA: TGTGCCAGCAGCTTAAGGGGGGCTCAACTCAATGAAAAACTGTTTTTT
J gene: TRBJ1-6; clone size: -; V gene: TRBV20-1; D gene: -; CDR3 protein: CSALASTDNSPLHF; CDR3 DNA: TGCAGTGCCCTAGCATCGACAGATAATTCACCCCTCCACTTT
J gene: TRBJ1-3; clone size: -; V gene: TRBV7-9; D gene: -; CDR3 protein: CASRPKMNSGNTIYF; CDR3 DNA: TGTGCCAGCAGGCCCAAGATGAACTCTGGAAACACCATATATTTT
J gene: TRBJ2-5; clone size: -; V gene: TRBV5-1; D gene: TRBD2; CDR3 protein: CASTDPAGGPETQYF; CDR3 DNA: TGCGCCAGCACTGATCCGGCGGGGGGGCCGGAGACCCAGTACTTC
J gene: TRBJ2-7; clone size: -; V gene: TRBV6-2/TRBV6-3; D gene: -; CDR3 protein: CASSYSGYTYEQYF; CDR3 DNA: TGTGCCAGCAGTTACTCGGGGTATACCTACGAGCAGTACTTC
J gene: TRBJ1-5; clone size: many; V gene: TRBV7-9; D gene: TRBD1; CDR3 protein: CASSLGQGGQPQHF; CDR3 DNA: TGTGCCAGCAGCTTGGGGCAGGGGGGTCAGCCCCAGCATTTT
J gene: TRBJ2-1; clone size: few; V gene: TRBV19; D gene: TRBD2; CDR3 protein: CASSMAGGKGREQFF; CDR3 DNA: TGTGCCAGTAGTATGGCGGGGGGCAAAGGAAGGGAGCAGTTCTTC
J gene: TRBJ2-5; clone size: -; V gene: TRBV20-1; D gene: -; CDR3 protein: CSKRSAGRRETQYF; CDR3 DNA: TGCAGTAAAAGGAGCGCCGGACGGCGGGAGACCCAGTACTTC
J gene: TRBJ1-2; clone size: few; V gene: TRBV25-1; D gene: -; CDR3 protein: CASSGSGVSYGYTF; CDR3 DNA: TGTGCCAGCAGCGGATCAGGGGTTTCGTATGGCTACACCTTC
J gene: TRBJ2-1; clone size: -; V gene: TRBV6-2/TRBV6-3; D gene: TRBD2; CDR3 protein: CASSRGREGAEGEQFF; CDR3 DNA: TGTGCCAGCAGCCGCGGGAGGGAGGGGGCTGAGGGTGAGCAGTTCTTC
J gene: TRBJ2-5; clone size: few; V gene: TRBV29-1; D gene: TRBD2; CDR3 protein: CSAGGAKETKYF; CDR3 DNA: TGCAGCGCGGGGGGGGCGAAAGAGACCAAGTACTTC
J gene: TRBJ1-3; clone size: few; V gene: TRBV4-1; D gene: -; CDR3 protein: CASSQERGNTIYF; CDR3 DNA: TGCGCCAGCAGCCAAGAGAGGGGAAACACCATATATTTT
J gene: TRBJ2-3; clone size: -; V gene: TRBV28; D gene: -; CDR3 protein: CATHGGPGTDTQYF; CDR3 DNA: TGTGCCACCCACGGGGGCCCAGGCACAGATACGCAGTATTTT
J gene: TRBJ2-4; clone size: few; V gene: TRBV6-6; D gene: TRBD2; CDR3 protein: CASSYARAGEGNIQYF; CDR3 DNA: TGTGCCAGCAGTTACGCTCGGGCGGGGGAGGGAAACATTCAGTACTTC
J gene: TRBJ1-3; clone size: -; V gene: TRBV20-1; D gene: TRBD1; CDR3 protein: CSARGPDRRSGNTIYF; CDR3 DNA: TGCAGTGCTAGAGGACCGGACAGGCGCTCTGGAAACACCATATATTTT
J gene: TRBJ1-5; clone size: few; V gene: TRBV5-1; D gene: TRBD1; CDR3 protein: CASSPQGARSQPQHF; CDR3 DNA: TGCGCCAGCAGCCCCCAGGGGGCTCGGAGCCAGCCCCAGCATTTT
J gene: TRBJ2-3; clone size: few; V gene: TRBV5-5; D gene: TRBD2; CDR3 protein: CASSYGLDFNTQYF; CDR3 DNA: TGTGCCAGCAGCTACGGACTAGATTTCAATACGCAGTATTTT
J gene: TRBJ1-1; clone size: few; V gene: TRBV7-2; D gene: -; CDR3 protein: CASSRSPDNTEAFF; CDR3 DNA: TGTGCCAGCAGCCGCAGCCCTGACAACACTGAAGCTTTCTTT
J gene: TRBJ2-5; clone size: few; V gene: TRBV24-1; D gene: -; CDR3 protein: CATSDYQETQYF; CDR3 DNA: TGTGCCACCAGTGATTACCAAGAGACCCAGTACTTC
J gene: TRBJ2-1; clone size: few; V gene: TRBV6-2/TRBV6-3; D gene: -; CDR3 protein: CASRDGGTYNEQFF; CDR3 DNA: TGTGCCAGCAGAGATGGGGGAACCTACAATGAGCAGTTCTTC
J gene: TRBJ2-5; clone size: -; V gene: TRBV6-5; D gene: -; CDR3 protein: CASSYSGAADQETQYF; CDR3 DNA: TGTGCCAGCAGTTACTCGGGCGCAGCCGACCAAGAGACCCAGTACTTC
J gene: TRBJ2-5; clone size: -; V gene: TRBV4-3; D gene: TRBD1; CDR3 protein: CASSQDSGQGGGQYF; CDR3 DNA: TGCGCCAGCAGCCAAGATTCGGGACAGGGAGGAGGCCAGTACTTC
J gene: TRBJ2-3; clone size: -; V gene: TRBV11-2; D gene: TRBD2; CDR3 protein: CASSLGPWGGIGYF; CDR3 DNA: TGTGCCAGCAGCTTAGGACCTTGGGGGGGTATAGGGTATTTT
J gene: TRBJ2-4; clone size: few; V gene: TRBV5-6; D gene: -; CDR3 protein: CASSLGQNIQYF; CDR3 DNA: TGTGCCAGCAGCCTAGGACAAAACATTCAGTACTTC
J gene: TRBJ2-3; clone size: few; V gene: TRBV6-5; D gene: -; CDR3 protein: CASSRSGGRDTQYF; CDR3 DNA: TGTGCCAGCAGTAGATCTGGGGGTCGGGATACGCAGTATTTT
J gene: TRBJ1-5; clone size: few; V gene: TRBV2; D gene: -; CDR3 protein: CASSLRDGNQPQHF; CDR3 DNA: TGTGCCAGCAGTCTCCGGGACGGCAATCAGCCCCAGCATTTT
J gene: TRBJ2-3; clone size: few; V gene: TRBV6-6; D gene: -; CDR3 protein: CASTYRPDTQYF; CDR3 DNA: TGTGCCAGCACTTACCGCCCAGATACGCAGTATTTT
J gene: TRBJ1-1; clone size: -; V gene: TRBV2; D gene: -; CDR3 protein: CASIPGHTNTEAFF; CDR3 DNA: TGTGCCAGCATACCGGGACACACGAACACTGAAGCTTTCTTT
J gene: TRBJ1-2; clone size: -; V gene: TRBV20-1; D gene: -; CDR3 protein: CSASAGLYGYTF; CDR3 DNA: TGCAGTGCTAGTGCGGGGCTATATGGCTACACCTTC
J gene: TRBJ2-5; clone size: -; V gene: TRBV5-4; D gene: TRBD2; CDR3 protein: CASSSASGGAETQYF; CDR3 DNA: TGTGCCAGCAGCTCCGCTAGCGGGGGAGCAGAGACCCAGTACTTC
J gene: TRBJ1-4; clone size: -; V gene: TRBV10-3; D gene: -; CDR3 protein: CAISETGPGEKLFF; CDR3 DNA: TGTGCCATCAGTGAGACCGGACCGGGCGAAAAACTGTTTTTT
J gene: TRBJ2-5; clone size: -; V gene: TRBV7-2; D gene: TRBD2; CDR3 protein: CASSLDPPTSRRETQYF; CDR3 DNA: TGTGCCAGCAGCTTAGATCCCCCGACTAGCAGACGAGAGACCCAGTACTTC
J gene: TRBJ2-1; clone size: few; V gene: TRBV5-6; D gene: TRBD2; CDR3 protein: CASSPMRTSGGYEQFF; CDR3 DNA: TGTGCCAGCAGCCCCATGCGGACTAGCGGGGGTTATGAGCAGTTCTTC
J gene: TRBJ1-5; clone size: few; V gene: TRBV24-1; D gene: TRBD1; CDR3 protein: CAAGQGGQPQHF; CDR3 DNA: TGTGCCGCCGGACAGGGGGGTCAGCCCCAGCATTTT
J gene: TRBJ2-5; clone size: few; V gene: TRBV20-1; D gene: TRBD2; CDR3 protein: CSAGTSPSETQYF; CDR3 DNA: TGCAGTGCTGGGACTAGCCCCTCAGAGACCCAGTACTTC
J gene: TRBJ2-4; clone size: many; V gene: TRBV4-1; D gene: TRBD2; CDR3 protein: CASRPLGLAGGYIQYF; CDR3 DNA: TGCGCCAGCAGACCCCTGGGACTAGCGGGGGGATACATTCAGTACTTC
J gene: TRBJ2-5; clone size: -; V gene: TRBV2; D gene: -; CDR3 protein: CASTIMETQYF; CDR3 DNA: TGTGCCAGCACCATTATGGAGACCCAGTACTTC
J gene: TRBJ2-3; clone size: -; V gene: TRBV4-2; D gene: TRBD2; CDR3 protein: CASSQVSGGGPGTQYF; CDR3 DNA: TGTGCCAGCAGCCAAGTGAGCGGGGGGGGCCCGGGTACGCAGTATTTT
J gene: TRBJ1-6; clone size: -; V gene: TRBV6-2/TRBV6-3; D gene: -; CDR3 protein: CASSRLPWTTKDSPLHF; CDR3 DNA: TGTGCCAGCAGCCGACTGCCCTGGACGACCAAAGATTCACCCCTCCACTTT
J gene: TRBJ2-7; clone size: -; V gene: TRBV18; D gene: TRBD2; CDR3 protein: CASSPISAGGRYEQYF; CDR3 DNA: TGTGCCAGCTCACCCATCTCAGCGGGGGGGCGGTACGAGCAGTACTTC
J gene: TRBJ1-1; clone size: -; V gene: TRBV4-2; D gene: -; CDR3 protein: CASSQDRGAEAFF; CDR3 DNA: TGTGCCAGCAGCCAAGATCGGGGGGCTGAAGCTTTCTTT